This T cell receptor beta chain was recovered during a study of T cell changes during pregnancy in multiple sclerosis. Assay: immunoSEQ multiplex PCR; the TCRdb copy retains only in-frame clones and omits some. The repertoire holds 58,000 or so clones, with around 90% as singletons. This CDR3 spans 15 amino acids. Germline V CDR1 and CDR2: LNHDA, SQIVND (reference sequence). J gave up 3 bases and V 6 bases, and 6 bases lay outside the gene matches. The chain recombines TRBV19 with TRBJ1-4, with 8 bases fitting TRBD1. The receptor was isolated from a female donor with multiple sclerosis, enrolled in a pregnancy study. This specimen was CD4+ T cells from peripheral blood mononuclear cells, taken in the third trimester of pregnancy. The DNA of the CDR3 is TGTGCCAGTAGACCTATACAGGGGGCTAATGAAAAACTGTTTTTT. It is translated as CASRPIQGANEKLFF. Full variable domain (missing parts from reference TRBV19 and TRBJ1-4): DGGITQSPKYLFRKEGQNVTLSCEQNLNHDAMYWYRQDPGQGLRLIYYSQIVNDFQKGDIAEGYSVSREKKESFPLTVTSAQKNPTAFYLCASRPIQGANEKLFFGSGTQLSVL.